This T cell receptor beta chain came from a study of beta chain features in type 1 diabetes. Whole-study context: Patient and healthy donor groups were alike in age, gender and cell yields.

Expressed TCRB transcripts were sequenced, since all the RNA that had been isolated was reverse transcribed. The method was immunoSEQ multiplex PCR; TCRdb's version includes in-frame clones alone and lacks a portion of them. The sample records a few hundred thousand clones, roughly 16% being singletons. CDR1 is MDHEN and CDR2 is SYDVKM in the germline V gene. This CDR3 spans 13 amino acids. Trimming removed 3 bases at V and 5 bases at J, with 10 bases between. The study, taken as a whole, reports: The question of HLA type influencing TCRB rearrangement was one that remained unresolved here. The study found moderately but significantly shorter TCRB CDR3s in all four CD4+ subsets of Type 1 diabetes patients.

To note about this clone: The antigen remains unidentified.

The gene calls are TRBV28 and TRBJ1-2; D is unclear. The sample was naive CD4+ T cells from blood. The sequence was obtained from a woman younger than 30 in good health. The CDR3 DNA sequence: TGTGCCAGCAGTTTCCCACCTACTTATGGCTACACCTTC. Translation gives CASSFPPTYGYTF.